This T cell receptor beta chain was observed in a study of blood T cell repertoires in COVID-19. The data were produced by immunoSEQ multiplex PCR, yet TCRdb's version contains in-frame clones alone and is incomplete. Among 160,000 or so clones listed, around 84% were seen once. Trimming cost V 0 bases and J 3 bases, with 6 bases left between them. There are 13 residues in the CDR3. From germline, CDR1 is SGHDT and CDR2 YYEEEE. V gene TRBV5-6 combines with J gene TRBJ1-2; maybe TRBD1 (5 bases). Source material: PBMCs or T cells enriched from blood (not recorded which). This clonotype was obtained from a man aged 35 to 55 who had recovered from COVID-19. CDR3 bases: TGTGCCAGCAGCTTGGGGGGCGACTATGGCTACACCTTC. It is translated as CASSLGGDYGYTF. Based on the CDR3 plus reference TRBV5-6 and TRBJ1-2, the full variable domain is DAGVTQSPTHLIKTRGQQVTLRCSPKSGHDTVSWYQQALGQGPQFIFQYYEEEERQRGNFPDRFSGHQFPNYSSELNVNALLLGDSALYLCASSLGGDYGYTFGSGTRLTVV.